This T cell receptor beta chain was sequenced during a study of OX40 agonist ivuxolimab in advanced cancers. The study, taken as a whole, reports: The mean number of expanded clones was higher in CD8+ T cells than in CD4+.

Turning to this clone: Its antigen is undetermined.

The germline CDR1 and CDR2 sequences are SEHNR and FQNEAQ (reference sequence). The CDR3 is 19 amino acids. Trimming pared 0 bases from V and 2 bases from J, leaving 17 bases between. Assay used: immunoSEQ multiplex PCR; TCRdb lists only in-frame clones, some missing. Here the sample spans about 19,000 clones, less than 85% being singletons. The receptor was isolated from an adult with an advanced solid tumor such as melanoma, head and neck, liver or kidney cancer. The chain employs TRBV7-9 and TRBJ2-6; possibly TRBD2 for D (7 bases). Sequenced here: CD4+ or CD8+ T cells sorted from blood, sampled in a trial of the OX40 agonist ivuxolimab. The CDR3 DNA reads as TGTGCCAGCAGCTTAGCCGGGGGGCGGTTTGAGACTGGGGCCAACGTCCTGACTTTC. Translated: CASSLAGGRFETGANVLTF.